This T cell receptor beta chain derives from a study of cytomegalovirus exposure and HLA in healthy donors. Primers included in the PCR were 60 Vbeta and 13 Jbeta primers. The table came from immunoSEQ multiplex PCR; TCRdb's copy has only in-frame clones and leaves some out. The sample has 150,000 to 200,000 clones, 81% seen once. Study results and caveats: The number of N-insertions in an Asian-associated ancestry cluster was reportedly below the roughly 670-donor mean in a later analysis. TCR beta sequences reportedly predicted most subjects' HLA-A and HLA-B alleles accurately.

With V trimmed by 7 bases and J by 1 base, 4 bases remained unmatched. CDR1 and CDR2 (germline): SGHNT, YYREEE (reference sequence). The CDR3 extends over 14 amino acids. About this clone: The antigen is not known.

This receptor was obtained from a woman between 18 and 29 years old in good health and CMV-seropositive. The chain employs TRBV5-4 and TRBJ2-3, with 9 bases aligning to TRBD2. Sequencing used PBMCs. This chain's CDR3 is CASGERGGTDTQYF. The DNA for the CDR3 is TGTGCCAGCGGTGAGCGGGGGGGCACAGATACGCAGTATTTT.